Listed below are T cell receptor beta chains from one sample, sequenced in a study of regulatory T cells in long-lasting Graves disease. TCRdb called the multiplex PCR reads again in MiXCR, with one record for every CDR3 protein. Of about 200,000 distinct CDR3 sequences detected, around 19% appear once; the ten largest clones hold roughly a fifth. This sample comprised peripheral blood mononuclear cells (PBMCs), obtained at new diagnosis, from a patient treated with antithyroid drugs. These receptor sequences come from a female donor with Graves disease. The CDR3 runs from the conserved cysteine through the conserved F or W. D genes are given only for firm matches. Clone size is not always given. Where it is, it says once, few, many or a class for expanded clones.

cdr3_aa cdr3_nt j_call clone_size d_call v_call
CATQDRGHSTDTQYF TGTGCCACCCAGGACAGGGGCCATAGCACAGATACGCAGTATTTT TRBJ2-3 many TRBD1 TRBV19
CSASRGPSSSYEQYF TGCAGTGCTAGCCGCGGACCCTCCTCCTCCTACGAGCAGTACTTC TRBJ2-7 many NA TRBV20-1
CAGSGRLYNEQFF TGTGCCGGCAGCGGGAGGCTATACAATGAGCAGTTCTTC TRBJ2-1 many TRBD2 TRBV2
CSVGRGEQFF TGCAGCGTTGGAAGAGGTGAGCAGTTCTTC TRBJ2-1 many NA TRBV29-1
CSARDLAPAGGSNEQFF TGCAGTGCTAGAGATCTAGCTCCAGCGGGAGGCTCCAATGAGCAGTTCTTC TRBJ2-1 many TRBD2 TRBV20-1
CSARDIGDSKYNEQFF TGCAGTGCTAGAGATATCGGGGACAGCAAGTACAATGAGCAGTTCTTC TRBJ2-1 many TRBD1 TRBV20-1
CASSLQGGGGGNTIYF TGTGCCAGCAGCCTGCAGGGAGGGGGCGGTGGAAACACCATATATTTT TRBJ1-3 few TRBD1 TRBV4-2
CASSDQGLSNQPQHF TGTGCCAGTAGTGATCAGGGGTTGAGCAATCAGCCCCAGCATTTT TRBJ1-5 few NA TRBV19
CAWSVMEGGAKNIQYF TGTGCCTGGAGTGTAATGGAGGGGGGGGCCAAAAACATTCAGTACTTC TRBJ2-4 many NA TRBV30
CASSLFWGETQYF TGTGCCAGCAGCTTATTTTGGGGGGAGACCCAGTACTTC TRBJ2-5 NA NA TRBV11-2
CASSGGQGASSYNEQFF TGTGCCAGTAGTGGGGGACAGGGGGCGAGCTCCTACAATGAGCAGTTCTTC TRBJ2-1 many TRBD1 TRBV19
CASGLGPEAREGNYEQFF TGTGCTAGTGGTTTGGGTCCAGAGGCGCGGGAGGGGAACTATGAGCAGTTCTTC TRBJ2-1 many TRBD2 TRBV12-5
CSVDEANGADTQYF TGCAGCGTTGATGAGGCTAATGGGGCAGATACGCAGTATTTT TRBJ2-3 many NA TRBV29-1
CASSPPGQGRSPLHF TGTGCCAGCAGCCCCCCGGGACAGGGGAGATCACCCCTCCACTTT TRBJ1-6 many TRBD1 TRBV9